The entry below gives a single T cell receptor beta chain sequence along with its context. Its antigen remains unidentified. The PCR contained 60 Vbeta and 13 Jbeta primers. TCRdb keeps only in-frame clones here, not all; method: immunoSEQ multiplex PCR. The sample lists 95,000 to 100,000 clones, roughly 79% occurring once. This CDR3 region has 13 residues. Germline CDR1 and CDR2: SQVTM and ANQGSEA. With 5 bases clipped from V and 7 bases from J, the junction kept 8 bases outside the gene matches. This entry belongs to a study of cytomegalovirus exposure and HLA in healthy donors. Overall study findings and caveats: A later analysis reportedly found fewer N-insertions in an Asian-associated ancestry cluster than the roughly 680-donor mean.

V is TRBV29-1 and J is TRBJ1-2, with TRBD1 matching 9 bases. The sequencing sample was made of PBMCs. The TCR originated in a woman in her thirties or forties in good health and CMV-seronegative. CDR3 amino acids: CSVTQTGGAGYTF. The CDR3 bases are TGCAGCGTTACACAAACAGGGGGCGCTGGCTACACCTTC.